This T cell receptor beta chain comes out of a study of blood T cell repertoires in COVID-19. The CDR3 consists of 13 residues. Germline lookup yields CDR1 KGHDR and CDR2 SFDVKD. Trimming took 5 bases from V and 9 from J, leaving 13 bases between them. Assay: immunoSEQ multiplex PCR; the TCRdb copy retains only in-frame clones and omits some. The data show about 98,000 clones, with approximately 82% seen just once and 11% held by the top ten. Sequenced material: peripheral blood. The clonotype originates from a man in his 70s with active or convalescent COVID-19. The V and J genes are TRBV24-1 and TRBJ2-1; possibly TRBD1 for D (6 bases). CDR3 bases: TGTGCCACCAGTGGGCTAGTACAGGGTGAGCAGTTCTTC. Protein product: CATSGLVQGEQFF.